Below, 28 T cell receptor beta chains from the same sample are listed, as sequenced in a study of graft-versus-host responses after intestinal transplantation. Using immunoSEQ multiplex PCR, the repertoire was profiled, and TCRdb retains in-frame clones only, with some absent. Here the sample spans 13,000 to 15,000 clones, around 40% being singletons. Sample: alloreactive CD4+ T cells from a mixed lymphocyte reaction culture, taken before intestinal transplant. The subset here: CFSE-low proliferating T cells sorted from roughly six-day pre-transplant mixed lymphocyte reaction (GvH or HvG direction). All receptors derive from a human patient who received an intestinal transplant.

In this sample, this clone turned up once. The V gene is TRBV29-1, the J gene TRBJ2-5, with D tentatively TRBD1 (6 bases). This CDR3 has 12 amino acids. V dropped 0 bases and J dropped 5 bases, with 7 bases sitting between them. In germline, CDR1 is SQVTM, CDR2 ANQGSEA. CDR3 in DNA: TGCAGCGTTGAAGACAGGGGTGAGACCCAGTACTTC. As protein: CSVEDRGETQYF.

In nucleotides, the CDR3 is TGTGCCACCAGCAGTAGACAGGACTCTAACTATGGCTACACCTTC. Its protein product is CATSSRQDSNYGYTF. This sequence joins TRBV15 and TRBJ1-2, with D tentatively TRBD1 (6 bases). Germline CDR1 is LNHNV and CDR2 is YYDKDF (reference sequence). V shed 3 bases and J shed 0 bases, with 11 bases lying between them. CDR3 length: 15 amino acids.

The chain couples TRBV11-2 to TRBJ2-7, with TRBD1 as a possible D gene (6 bases). Germline V CDR1 and CDR2: SGHAT, FQNNGV. V gave up 1 base and J gave up 0 bases, with 13 bases separating them. The CDR3 has 16 residues. The CDR3 protein is CASSLGRGRGSYEQYF. The CDR3 coding sequence is TGTGCCAGCAGCTTAGGAAGGGGCAGGGGCTCCTACGAGCAGTACTTC.

This clone was detected a few times. V and J are TRBV7-9 and TRBJ1-2, with D perhaps matching TRBD1 (6 bases). Germline CDR1 SEHNR, CDR2 FQNEAQ (reference sequence). V lost 1 base, J lost 8 bases, and 11 bases lay in between. The CDR3 is 13 amino acids. CDR3 loop: CASSLEGGRGYTF. The CDR3 DNA sequence: TGTGCCAGCAGCTTAGAAGGGGGACGGGGCTACACCTTC.

V is TRBV5-1 and J is TRBJ1-1; 7 bases are a match to TRBD1. The V and J ends lost 4 bases and 4 bases, in that order; junction bases with no gene match: 10. The CDR3 is 15 residues long. Germline V gene data show CDR1 as SGHRS and CDR2 as YFSETQ. CDR3 DNA: TGCGCCAGCAGCCTGACGGCAGGGGGAAGCACTGAAGCTTTCTTT. Its translation: CASSLTAGGSTEAFF.

In its sample, this clone was seen a few times. The DNA for the CDR3 is TGCAGCGTTGAAGAGGTCCTAGACGGGACCCAGTACTTC. Protein: CSVEEVLDGTQYF. The chain joins TRBV29-1 to TRBJ2-5; D gene unclear. Trimming cost V 0 bases and J 7 bases, with 12 bases left between them. The CDR3 sequence is 13 residues long. Germline V gene sequence: CDR1 SQVTM, CDR2 ANQGSEA. The variable domain in full, completed from reference TRBV29-1 and TRBJ2-5, reads SAVISQKPSRDICQRGTSLTIQCQVDSQVTMMFWYRQQPGQSLTLIATANQGSEATYESGFVIDKFPISRPNLTFSTLTVSNMSPEDSSIYLCSVEEVLDGTQYFGPGTRLLVL.

The chain joins TRBV29-1 to TRBJ1-4; tentative D call: TRBD1 (6 bases). The V end lost 6 bases, the J end lost 7 bases, and 15 bases lay between the germline ends. The CDR3 has 13 amino acids. CDR1 is SQVTM, CDR2 ANQGSEA, per germline. The CDR3 bases are TGCAGCGTAAACAGGGTTTTAGGTGAAAAACTGTTTTTT. This gives the protein CSVNRVLGEKLFF.

Concerning this clone: Being one base from a much bigger clone, this may be a read error. Different DNA sequences within this sample yield the same CDR3. CDR3 in DNA: TGTGCCAGCAGTTATCGGTCGAGCTCCTACAATGAGCAGTTCTTC. This codes for CASSYRSSSYNEQFF. V is TRBV6-5 and J is TRBJ2-1; D is uncertain. In germline, CDR1 is MNHEY, CDR2 SVGAGI. The CDR3 extends over 15 amino acids. V was shortened by 3 bases and J by 0 bases, with 9 bases between the two germline ends.

The gene calls are TRBV25-1 and TRBJ1-1, with a weak D call TRBD1 (5 bases). CDR1 MGHDK and CDR2 SYGVNS come from the germline V gene. There are 15 residues in the CDR3. Trimming pared 2 bases from V and 1 base from J, leaving 11 bases between. The CDR3: CASSEGGGQNTEAFF. In nucleotides, the CDR3 is TGTGCCAGCAGTGAAGGGGGAGGGCAGAACACTGAAGCTTTCTTT.

The rearrangement joins TRBV13 to TRBJ2-1; no definite D call. Trimming stripped 3 bases from V and 6 bases from J, with 6 bases between. CDR3 length: 12 amino acids. The V gene's germline CDR1 is PRHDT and CDR2 FYEKMQ (reference sequence). CDR3: CASSFRINEQFF. CDR3 coding DNA: TGTGCCAGCAGCTTCCGTATCAATGAGCAGTTCTTC.

The chain links TRBV6-1 to TRBJ1-2, with D unclear. Trimming left V 4 bases short and J 5 bases short, with 8 bases between. The CDR3 spans 12 residues. Germline-derived CDR1 and CDR2 are MNHNS and SASEGT. The CDR3 reads CASSGLKYGYTF. The DNA of the CDR3 is TGTGCCAGCAGTGGGCTTAAATATGGCTACACCTTC.

The J gene is TRBJ2-1, the V gene TRBV9; 12 nucleotides match TRBD2. V lost 4 bases and J lost 4; bases outside the gene matches: 3. From germline, CDR1 is SGDLS and CDR2 YYNGEE. The CDR3 is 15 residues long. Written as DNA, the CDR3 is TGTGCCAGCAGCCCAACTAGCGGGGGGTACAATGAGCAGTTCTTC. This translates into CASSPTSGGYNEQFF.

The chain is built from TRBV19 and TRBJ1-1; the D is unclear. V lost 5 bases, J lost 2 bases, and 9 bases lay in between. Germline lookup yields CDR1 LNHDA and CDR2 SQIVND (reference sequence). CDR3 length: 13 residues. The CDR3 nucleotides read TGTGCCAGTAGTGGCGGGATAAACACTGAAGCTTTCTTT. It translates to CASSGGINTEAFF.

This clone is categorized as medium-sized. This chain connects TRBV18 to TRBJ1-6, with D uncertain. This CDR3 contains 13 residues. Germline CDR1 KGHSH, CDR2 LQKENI. Deletions cut 3 bases from V and 7 bases from J, with 7 bases between. The CDR3, as DNA: TGTGCCAGCTCACCCGGGGTCAATTCACCCCTCCACTTT. Protein product: CASSPGVNSPLHF.

The V and J genes are TRBV2 and TRBJ2-2; no reliable D call. The CDR3 totals 12 residues. Germline V gene lookup returns CDR1 SNHLY and CDR2 FYNNEI. Trimming removed 6 bases from V and 5 bases from J, with 7 bases in between. CDR3 loop: CASRIPTGELFF. The CDR3, as DNA: TGTGCCAGCAGAATCCCGACCGGGGAGCTGTTTTTT.

V and J are TRBV7-2 and TRBJ1-1; D unclear. Germline V lookup: CDR1 SGHTA, CDR2 FQGNSA. Trimming took off 1 base at V and 1 base at J, with 10 bases between the two ends. CDR3 length: 15 residues. CDR3 DNA sequence: TGTGCCAGCAGCTTAGGCCCGGCAGGGAACACTGAAGCTTTCTTT. Its translation: CASSLGPAGNTEAFF.

This clone was counted once. The chain carries TRBV7-9 and TRBJ1-6; no firm D call. The germline V gene has CDR1 SEHNR and CDR2 FQNEAQ (reference sequence). The CDR3 has 15 residues. Trimming took off 0 bases at V and 6 bases at J, with 9 bases between the two ends. The CDR3 DNA sequence: TGTGCCAGCAGCTTAGCCCTGACAACTAATTCACCCCTCCACTTT. Residues: CASSLALTTNSPLHF.

This rearrangement joins TRBV21-1 to TRBJ1-4. TRBV21-1 constitutes a pseudogene. This CDR3 is built from 15 residues. The CDR3 loop is CASSPRGGTREKLFF. The CDR3 DNA reads TGTGCCAGCAGCCCCCGGGGGGGGACTCGGGAAAAACTGTTTTTT.

This clone was recorded a few times. The V and J genes are TRBV19 and TRBJ1-1; possibly TRBD1 for D (5 bases). CDR1 and CDR2 (germline): LNHDA, SQIVND (reference sequence). The CDR3 is made up of 14 amino acids. Trimming removed 1 base from V and 4 bases from J, with 10 bases in between. The CDR3 spells CASSIGPGITEAFF. Here the CDR3 DNA reads TGTGCCAGTAGTATAGGCCCAGGGATCACTGAAGCTTTCTTT. Full variable domain (rest looked up from reference TRBV19 and TRBJ1-1): DGGITQSPKYLFRKEGQNVTLSCEQNLNHDAMYWYRQDPGQGLRLIYYSQIVNDFQKGDIAEGYSVSREKKESFPLTVTSAQKNPTAFYLCASSIGPGITEAFFGQGTRLTVV.

This clone was detected a few times. This chain uses TRBV19 with TRBJ1-2; TRBD1 matches at 8 bases. V lost 2 bases to trimming and J lost 7 bases; unmatched junction nucleotides: 12. The CDR3 has 16 amino acids. Looked up from germline, CDR1 is LNHDA and CDR2 is SQIVND (reference sequence). CDR3 sequence: CASSIIRTGRGGGYTF. CDR3 in DNA: TGTGCCAGTAGTATAATCAGGACAGGGCGGGGAGGTGGCTACACCTTC.

This clone was observed a few times. This chain uses TRBV7-2 with TRBJ1-2, with D perhaps TRBD1 (6 bases). Germline CDR1 and CDR2: SGHTA and FQGNSA. This CDR3 spans 16 amino acids. Deletions cut 2 bases from V and 3 bases from J, with 16 bases between. The CDR3 sequence is CASSLSSGGGDYGYTF. The CDR3 DNA follows: TGTGCCAGCAGCTTATCGTCCGGAGGGGGGGACTATGGCTACACCTTC.

The V and J genes are TRBV18 and TRBJ2-3, with 9 bases matching TRBD1. CDR1 KGHSH and CDR2 LQKENI come from the germline V gene. V shed 4 bases and J 4 bases; nucleotides not matched to a gene: 6. The CDR3 is made up of 15 amino acids. The CDR3 region has the DNA TGTGCCAGCTCACGGGGACAGGGTGGAGCAGATACGCAGTATTTT. This encodes CASSRGQGGADTQYF.

This rearrangement joins TRBV9 to TRBJ1-6; 10 bases line up with TRBD1. CDR1 and CDR2 from the germline V gene are SGDLS and YYNGEE. The CDR3 has 14 amino acids. The ends lost 5 bases at V and 9 bases at J; junction bases unmatched: 5. The CDR3 spells CASRDDRGPSPLHF. The CDR3 region has the DNA TGTGCCAGCAGAGACGACAGGGGGCCTTCACCCCTCCACTTT.

This clone has a handful of counts. The chain carries TRBV19 and TRBJ2-3; 8 bases are shared with TRBD1. Germline CDR1 and CDR2: LNHDA and SQIVND (reference sequence). The CDR3 is made up of 16 amino acids. V lost 5 bases to trimming and J lost 1 base; unmatched junction nucleotides: 8. CDR3 DNA: TGTGCCAGTAGTCCCCGGGGCAGGGGGCGCACAGATACGCAGTATTTT. Translated, it gives CASSPRGRGRTDTQYF.

The genes are TRBV25-1 and TRBJ1-1; D gene uncertain. Germline V gives CDR1 MGHDK, CDR2 SYGVNS. V was clipped by 6 bases and J by 5 bases, with 10 bases between them. The CDR3 totals 12 residues. The CDR3 loop reads CASRSASTEAFF. Written as DNA, the CDR3 is TGTGCCAGCAGATCAGCGTCGACTGAAGCTTTCTTT.

This clone was found once. V and J are TRBV19 and TRBJ2-3, with 9 bases identical to TRBD1. Unmatched junction bases numbered 4, after V lost 6 bases and J lost 0 bases. This CDR3 region has 15 residues. CDR1 is LNHDA, CDR2 SQIVND, per germline (reference sequence). The CDR3 bases are TGTGCCAGTAGGGACAGGGGAGGGAGCACAGATACGCAGTATTTT. Translated, it gives CASRDRGGSTDTQYF.

The table lists this clone with a few counts. The chain has TRBV7-9 and TRBJ1-4, with no clear D. V was shortened by 7 bases and J by 0 bases, with 15 bases between the two germline ends. Looked up from germline, CDR1 is SEHNR and CDR2 is FQNEAQ (reference sequence). The CDR3 runs 16 residues. The DNA for the CDR3 is TGTGCCAGCACCTATTCGCCAGCGGCAACTAATGAAAAACTGTTTTTT. It translates to CASTYSPAATNEKLFF.

This clone came up once. Here the CDR3 DNA reads TGTGCCAGTAGAAATACAGGGGGATCTAGCAATCAGCCCCAGCATTTT. Its translation: CASRNTGGSSNQPQHF. The chain is built from TRBV19 and TRBJ1-5; 8 bases are a match to TRBD1. The CDR3 extends over 16 amino acids. V was clipped by 6 bases and J by 0 bases; unmatched bases: 7. The germline CDR1 and CDR2 sequences are LNHDA and SQIVND (reference sequence). The complete variable domain, with remaining parts taken from reference TRBV19 and TRBJ1-5, reads DGGITQSPKYLFRKEGQNVTLSCEQNLNHDAMYWYRQDPGQGLRLIYYSQIVNDFQKGDIAEGYSVSREKKESFPLTVTSAQKNPTAFYLCASRNTGGSSNQPQHFGDGTRLSIL.